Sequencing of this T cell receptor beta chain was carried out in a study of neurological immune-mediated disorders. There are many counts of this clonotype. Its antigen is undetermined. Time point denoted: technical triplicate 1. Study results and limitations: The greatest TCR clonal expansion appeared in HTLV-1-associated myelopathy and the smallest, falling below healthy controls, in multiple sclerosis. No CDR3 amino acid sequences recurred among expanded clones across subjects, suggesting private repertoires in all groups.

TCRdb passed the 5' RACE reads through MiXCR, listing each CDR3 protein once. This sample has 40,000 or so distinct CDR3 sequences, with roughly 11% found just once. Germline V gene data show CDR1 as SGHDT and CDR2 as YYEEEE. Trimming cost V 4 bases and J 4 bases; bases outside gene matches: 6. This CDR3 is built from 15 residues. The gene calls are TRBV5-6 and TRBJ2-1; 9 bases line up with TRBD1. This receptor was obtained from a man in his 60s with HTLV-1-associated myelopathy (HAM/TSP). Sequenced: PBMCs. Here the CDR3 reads CASSNTGGAYNEQFF. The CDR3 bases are TGTGCCAGCAGCAATACAGGGGGCGCTTACAATGAGCAGTTCTTC.